Sequencing of this T cell receptor (beta chain) was carried out in a study of human T cells and chemical hapten exposure. Overall study context: Across the whole study, which lasted about 6 months, patients were given diphenylcyclopropenone on the scalp once a week. Read at 6 days, the patch tests placed 0.01% DPC on the upper back.

Worth noting for this clonotype: Its antigen remains unknown.

The study, taken as a whole, reports: Counts of TCRs above 1 in 1000 frequency stayed unchanged with DPC sensitization.

CDR1 and CDR2 from the germline V gene are ENHRY and SYGVKD. Trimming shortened V by 10 bases and J by 8 bases, and 9 bases separated the two germline ends. CDR3 size: 10 residues. Specified time point: patch test 3, about 24 weeks after DPC sensitization. Indicated treatment: therapeutic diphenylcyclopropenone sensitization with weekly scalp DPC. Ahead of applying each patch test, blood was sampled. TCRdb processed the RACE reads anew with MiXCR; each CDR3 protein has one entry. The sample holds about 190,000 distinct CDR3 sequences, around a quarter seen once. This sample comprised whole blood, obtained in connection with sensitization to the hapten diphenylcyclopropenone (DPC). The clonotype was recovered from a woman aged 40 to 49 with alopecia areata. Some clones in this sample may be carry-over from other donors' samples. V gene TRBV10-3 combines with J gene TRBJ1-5; D is unclear. The CDR3 DNA reads TGTGCCACCGCACGGGAGCCCCAGCATTTT. It is translated as CATAREPQHF.